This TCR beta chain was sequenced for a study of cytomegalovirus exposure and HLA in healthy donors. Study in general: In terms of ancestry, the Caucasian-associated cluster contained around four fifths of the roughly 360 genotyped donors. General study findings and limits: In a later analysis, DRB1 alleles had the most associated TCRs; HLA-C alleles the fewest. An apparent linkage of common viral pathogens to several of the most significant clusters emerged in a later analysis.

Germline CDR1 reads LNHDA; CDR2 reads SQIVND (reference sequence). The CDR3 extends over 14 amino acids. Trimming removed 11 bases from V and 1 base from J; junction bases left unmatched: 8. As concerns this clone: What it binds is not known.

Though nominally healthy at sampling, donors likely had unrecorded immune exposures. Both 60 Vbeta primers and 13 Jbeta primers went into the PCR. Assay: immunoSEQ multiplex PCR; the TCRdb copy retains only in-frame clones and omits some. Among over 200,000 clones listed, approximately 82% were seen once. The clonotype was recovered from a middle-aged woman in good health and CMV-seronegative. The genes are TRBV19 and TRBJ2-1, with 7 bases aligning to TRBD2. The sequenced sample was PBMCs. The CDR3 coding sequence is TGTGCCGCTGGGAGGGGCGGGTCCTACAATGAGCAGTTCTTC. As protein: CAAGRGGSYNEQFF.